One sample yielded the 21 T cell receptor beta chains listed below, sequenced in a study of cytomegalovirus exposure and HLA in healthy donors. The data were produced by immunoSEQ multiplex PCR, yet TCRdb's version contains in-frame clones alone and is incomplete. The table has roughly 90,000 clones, about 85% seen once. The sequenced sample was PBMCs. The source of these receptors is a man in his late teens or twenties in good health and CMV-seropositive.

The rearrangement joins TRBV5-1 to TRBJ1-5; 9 positions match TRBD1. The trim removed 7 bases at V and 6 bases at J, leaving 11 bases unmatched. In germline, CDR1 is SGHRS, CDR2 YFSETQ. This CDR3 spans 15 amino acids. The DNA of the CDR3 is TGCGCCAGCTCCCCTACAGGGGGCGAGGGTCAGCCCCAGCATTTT. It yields the protein CASSPTGGEGQPQHF.

At least ten counts were recorded for this clone. This chain uses TRBV7-2 with TRBJ2-7; a weak D match, TRBD1 (6 bases). In germline, CDR1 is SGHTA, CDR2 FQGNSA. V was shortened by 5 bases and J by 13 bases, with 21 bases between the two germline ends. CDR3 length: 13 residues. The CDR3 nucleotides read TGTGCCAGCAGCCTCTCACCGGGACAAGTCTTCTACTTC. This gives the protein CASSLSPGQVFYF.

This chain connects TRBV15 to TRBJ1-3; D is unresolved. The CDR3 runs to 16 residues. CDR1 LNHNV and CDR2 YYDKDF come from the germline V gene (reference sequence). V dropped 0 bases and J dropped 0 bases, with 9 bases sitting between them. Written as DNA, the CDR3 is TGTGCCACCAGCAGAGATCAGGTGCGCTCTGGAAACACCATATATTTT. Translated: CATSRDQVRSGNTIYF.

V usage is TRBV29-1 and J usage is TRBJ2-3, with TRBD2 identical over 13 bases. Looked up from germline, CDR1 is SQVTM and CDR2 is ANQGSEA. The CDR3 runs 18 residues. The V segment lost 4 bases and the J segment 0 bases; nucleotides outside the gene matches: 10. CDR3 in amino acids: CSVGTSGSLIESTDTQYF. In nucleotides, the CDR3 is TGCAGCGTTGGGACTAGCGGGAGCCTCATTGAGAGCACAGATACGCAGTATTTT.

The chain links TRBV6-6 to TRBJ2-1, with TRBD2 identical over 8 bases. V shed 3 bases and J 6 bases; nucleotides not matched to a gene: 4. Germline V lookup: CDR1 MNHNY, CDR2 SVGAGI (reference sequence). The CDR3 runs to 14 residues. The CDR3 region is CASSYLGTSNEQFF. The CDR3 DNA sequence: TGTGCCAGCAGTTATCTCGGGACTAGCAATGAGCAGTTCTTC.

This chain connects TRBV12-5 to TRBJ2-3; TRBD2 is a possible D gene (5 bases). The CDR3 has 12 residues. The germline V and J ends were trimmed by 5 bases and 5 bases, with 8 bases remaining between them. CDR1 is LGHNT, CDR2 FRNRAP, per germline. CDR3 sequence reads: CASGSEGDTQYF. In DNA form, the CDR3 reads TGTGCTAGTGGTAGCGAGGGAGATACGCAGTATTTT.

The CDR3 DNA sequence: TGTGCCAGCAGTCCAGGGGTGGCCTACAATGAGCAGTTCTTC. It yields the protein CASSPGVAYNEQFF. The chain joins TRBV28 to TRBJ2-1, with D possibly being TRBD1 (6 bases). With 5 bases removed from V and 2 bases from J, the gap between germline ends came to 10 bases. This CDR3 comprises 14 residues. The V gene's germline CDR1 is MDHEN and CDR2 SYDVKM.

The gene calls are TRBV6-1 and TRBJ1-5, with a weak D call TRBD1 (5 bases). V was pared by 6 bases and J by 0 bases, with 9 bases between. Germline V gene lookup returns CDR1 MNHNS and CDR2 SASEGT. The CDR3 is 14 amino acids. The CDR3 DNA sequence: TGTGCCAGCAGCGCAGGGAATAGCAATCAGCCCCAGCATTTT. It encodes CASSAGNSNQPQHF.

CDR3 nucleotide sequence: TGTGCCAGCAGTGACCTAGGGGGTGAGCAGTACGTC. As protein: CASSDLGGEQYV. This chain links TRBV6-1 with TRBJ2-7, with D possibly matching TRBD1 (6 bases). CDR1 and CDR2 from the germline V gene are MNHNS and SASEGT. The CDR3 is 12 amino acids. V shed 3 bases and J shed 7 bases, with 10 bases lying between them.

The chain links TRBV6-1 to TRBJ1-2; a possible D gene is TRBD1 (5 bases). V was shortened by 2 bases and J by 4 bases, with 8 bases between the two germline ends. The CDR3 contains 13 residues. CDR1 is MNHNS, CDR2 SASEGT, per germline. The CDR3 nucleotides read TGTGCCAGCAGTGAAAGACAGAGCTATGGCTACACCTTC. It encodes CASSERQSYGYTF.

The rearrangement links TRBV7-2 to TRBJ2-1; the D gene is possibly TRBD2 (7 bases). Deletions cut 7 bases from V and 1 base from J, with 17 bases between. CDR3 length: 16 amino acids. CDR1 is SGHTA, CDR2 FQGNSA, per germline. In DNA, the CDR3 is TGTGCCAGCACCGAAGGGGGGGCTCAATCCTACAATGAGCAGTTCTTC. Its translation: CASTEGGAQSYNEQFF.

This clone was observed a handful of times. CDR3 in amino acids: CASSLVSGRGLKNNEQFF. For the CDR3, the DNA is TGTGCCAGCAGTTTAGTTAGCGGGAGGGGCTTGAAGAACAATGAGCAGTTCTTC. J is TRBJ2-1 and V is TRBV27, with TRBD2 matching 11 bases. The germline V gene encodes CDR1 MNHEY and CDR2 SMNVEV (reference sequence). The CDR3 has 18 amino acids. V was pared by 2 bases and J by 5 bases, with 11 bases of the junction left unmatched.

This chain connects TRBV7-8 to TRBJ1-5; D might be TRBD1 (6 bases). Germline V gene data show CDR1 as SGHVS and CDR2 as FQNEAQ. There are 13 residues in the CDR3. V gave up 0 bases and J gave up 13 bases, with 13 bases separating them. The CDR3 is CASSLAGSGQQHF. DNA for the CDR3: TGTGCCAGCAGCTTAGCGGGGAGCGGACAGCAGCATTTT.

V gene TRBV4-1 combines with J gene TRBJ2-1; D gene unclear. Germline V CDR1 and CDR2: MGHRA, YSYEKL. The CDR3 is 13 amino acids. Trimming removed 0 bases at V and 9 bases at J, with 9 bases between. CDR3 in DNA: TGCGCCAGCAGCCAAGAAAGAGATGGTGAGCAGTTCTTC. Encoded protein: CASSQERDGEQFF.

The chain has TRBV11-3 and TRBJ2-7, with 7 nucleotides matching TRBD1. The CDR3 is made up of 14 amino acids. The germline CDR1 and CDR2 sequences are SGHNT and YENEEA. The ends lost 3 bases at V and 2 bases at J; junction bases unmatched: 4. Here the CDR3 reads CASSFTGVPYEQYV. The CDR3 bases are TGTGCCAGCAGCTTCACAGGGGTTCCCTACGAGCAGTACGTC.

The chain combines TRBV7-8 with TRBJ2-7, with 8 nucleotides matching TRBD1. There are 18 residues in the CDR3. Germline trimming cut 0 bases from V and 3 bases from J; bases unmatched to any gene: 13. Germline V CDR1 and CDR2: SGHVS, FQNEAQ. The CDR3 DNA follows: TGTGCCAGCAGCTTAGCATTCGCAGGACAGGGAAGTATCTACGAGCAGTACTTC. Amino acid sequence: CASSLAFAGQGSIYEQYF.

This clone was seen repeatedly, ten times or more. The chain has TRBV5-4 and TRBJ1-1; D possibly corresponds to TRBD1 (5 bases). Trimming removed 5 bases from V and 0 bases from J, with 14 bases in between. CDR1 and CDR2 from the germline V gene are SGHNT and YYREEE (reference sequence). The CDR3 is made up of 15 amino acids. In nucleotides, the CDR3 is TGTGCCAGCAGTCCCTGGCAGGGTGTGAACACTGAAGCTTTCTTT. The encoded protein is CASSPWQGVNTEAFF.

This chain joins TRBV4-2 and TRBJ1-3; the D gene is possibly TRBD1 (6 bases). In germline, CDR1 is LGHNA, CDR2 YNFKEQ. Trimming took 4 bases from V and 0 from J, leaving 10 bases between them. This CDR3 contains 15 residues. The CDR3 bases are TGTGCCAGCAGCCGGGACACCAACTCTGGAAACACCATATATTTT. Protein: CASSRDTNSGNTIYF.

The chain carries TRBV5-1 and TRBJ2-5; 14 nucleotides agree with TRBD2. The germline CDR1 and CDR2 sequences are SGHRS and YFSETQ. Trimming at V came to 0 bases and at J to 2 bases, leaving 6 bases not matched to a gene. The CDR3 extends over 18 amino acids. The CDR3 reads CASSLGLAGGPGQETQYF. The CDR3 region has the DNA TGCGCCAGCAGCTTGGGACTAGCGGGAGGGCCGGGGCAAGAGACCCAGTACTTC. Supplemented by reference TRBV5-1 and TRBJ2-5, the full variable domain reads KAGVTQTPRYLIKTRGQQVTLSCSPISGHRSVSWYQQTPGQGLQFLFEYFSETQRNKGNFPGRFSGRQFSNSRSEMNVSTLELGDSALYLCASSLGLAGGPGQETQYFGPGTRLLVL.

This chain uses TRBV28 with TRBJ1-4; maybe TRBD1 (6 bases). The CDR3 is 18 residues long. The germline V gene has CDR1 MDHEN and CDR2 SYDVKM. Trimming cost V 2 bases and J 1 base, with 17 bases left between them. CDR3 sequence (DNA): TGTGCCAGCAGTTTAAGGTACAGGGCTTTCGGAACTAATGAAAAACTGTTTTTT. As protein: CASSLRYRAFGTNEKLFF. The full variable domain, with the rest looked up from reference TRBV28 and TRBJ1-4, is DVKVTQSSRYLVKRTGEKVFLECVQDMDHENMFWYRQDPGLGLRLIYFSYDVKMKEKGDIPEGYSVSREKKERFSLILESASTNQTSMYLCASSLRYRAFGTNEKLFFGSGTQLSVL.

The chain carries TRBV9 and TRBJ2-6; 9 positions agree with TRBD1. The germline V gene encodes CDR1 SGDLS and CDR2 YYNGEE. V trimming: 3 bases; J trimming: 2 bases; junction bases outside the gene matches: 9. The length of the CDR3 is 18 residues. The CDR3 is CASSARTGDGAGANVLTF. The CDR3 DNA reads TGTGCCAGCAGCGCACGGACAGGGGATGGCGCTGGGGCCAACGTCCTGACTTTC.